What follows are 8 T cell receptor beta chains derived from one specimen sequenced in a study of blood T cell repertoires in COVID-19. The protocol was immunoSEQ multiplex PCR, while the TCRdb copy is restricted to in-frame clones and leaves out a portion. The sample includes fewer than 75,000 clones, less than 90% of them seen just once. Sequencing used peripheral blood. The receptors originated from a man aged 45-65 years with active COVID-19.

The chain uses TRBV7-2 and TRBJ2-3; D gene uncertain. The CDR3 spans 11 residues. Germline V gene lookup returns CDR1 SGHTA and CDR2 FQGNSA. Between the trimmed V and J ends, which lost 4 bases and 5 bases, there was a span of 4 bases. CDR3 sequence reads: CASSSLDTQYF. The CDR3 nucleotides read TGTGCCAGCAGCTCCCTAGATACGCAGTATTTT. The complete variable domain, with remaining parts taken from reference TRBV7-2 and TRBJ2-3, reads GAGVSQSPSNKVTEKGKDVELRCDPISGHTALYWYRQSLGQGLEFLIYFQGNSAPDKSGLPSDRFSAERTGGSVSTLTIQRTQQEDSAVYLCASSSLDTQYFGPGTRLTVL.

This clone occurred a few times. The V and J genes are TRBV27 and TRBJ1-2; 8 nucleotides agree with TRBD1. Germline CDR1 MNHEY, CDR2 SMNVEV (reference sequence). The CDR3 covers 17 residues. V gave up 2 bases and J gave up 6 bases; unmatched junction bases: 14. In DNA form, the CDR3 reads TGTGCCAGCAGTTTAACGGACAGGGCGCCCCTACTCGATGGCTACACCTTC. Its translation: CASSLTDRAPLLDGYTF.

The count of this clone is one. CDR3 DNA sequence: TGTGCCACCAGCAGGGACCGGACTAGCGGCGTGCAGTACTTC. Protein product: CATSRDRTSGVQYF. The V gene is TRBV15, the J gene TRBJ2-7; 10 positions agree with TRBD2. Germline V gene data show CDR1 as LNHNV and CDR2 as YYDKDF (reference sequence). V trimming: 3 bases; J trimming: 9 bases; junction bases outside the gene matches: 8. CDR3 length: 14 residues.

The V call is TRBV24-1, the J call TRBJ1-1, with D tentatively TRBD1 (6 bases). Per the germline V gene, CDR1 is KGHDR and CDR2 is SFDVKD. The CDR3 covers 13 residues. V was clipped by 7 bases and J by 1 base, with 9 bases between them. The DNA of the CDR3 is TGTGCCACCAGCACAGGGCGGAACACTGAAGCTTTCTTT. It yields the protein CATSTGRNTEAFF.

This clone was seen only a few times. The J gene is TRBJ2-3, the V gene TRBV2; the D is unclear. Trimming stripped 1 base from V and 7 bases from J, with 15 bases between. Germline lookup yields CDR1 SNHLY and CDR2 FYNNEI. The CDR3 contains 15 residues. The CDR3 region is CASSEDSIPMNTQYF. CDR3 nucleotide sequence: TGTGCCAGCAGTGAAGACTCAATTCCTATGAATACGCAGTATTTT.

The rearrangement uses TRBV9 and TRBJ1-3, with D perhaps TRBD1 (5 bases). The germline CDR1 and CDR2 sequences are SGDLS and YYNGEE. There are 15 residues in the CDR3. V was cut by 1 base and J by 2 bases, with 10 bases left in between. CDR3 coding DNA: TGTGCCAGCAGCGTAAATACGGGGGCTGGAAACACCATATATTTT. Translated, it gives CASSVNTGAGNTIYF.

This chain joins TRBV7-9 and TRBJ2-5; 7 bases match TRBD1. The germline gives CDR1 SEHNR, CDR2 FQNEAQ (reference sequence). The CDR3 has 15 residues. The ends lost 5 bases at V and 4 bases at J; junction bases unmatched: 10. The CDR3 reads CASSGTGTVVETQYF. CDR3 DNA: TGTGCCAGCAGCGGTACGGGGACAGTTGTAGAGACCCAGTACTTC.

This chain joins TRBV7-3 and TRBJ1-2; 7 nucleotides line up with TRBD1. The CDR3 runs to 13 residues. V lost 2 bases to trimming and J lost 4 bases; unmatched junction nucleotides: 1. The germline CDR1 and CDR2 sequences are SGHTA and FQGTGA. Written as DNA, the CDR3 is TGTGCCAGCAGCTTACCAGGGGGCTATGGCTACACCTTC. Protein: CASSLPGGYGYTF.